The T cell receptor (beta chain) described here comes from a study of blood T cell repertoires in COVID-19 (TCRdb year 2020). As for the study more broadly: The collaborator samples originated in the United States, Italy and Spain and spanned the acute and convalescent phases of COVID-19. The material from the prospective study consisted of cDNA or gDNA derived from T cells, B-cell-depleted T cells, or PBMCs. The dataset comprised deeply sampled blood TCRbeta repertoires from subjects exposed to, actively infected with, or recovered from COVID-19. The repertoires were made available in a free public database intended to serve as a resource for research on the immune response to SARS-CoV-2. The samples were drawn from two sources: the first 160 participants of the ongoing ImmuneRACE study, and 1,254 subjects contributed by 6 global collaborators. The sample metadata nearly always contained a de-identified subject ID, COVID-19 status, age in years and sex. HLA class I and class II types, where available, came from metadata supplied by the sample provider rather than from assay-based typing.

Paper-wide results and their limitations: Clinical and demographic metadata were provided uncurated, with the amount varying by source and participant.

This clone was seen just once. There is no known antigen for this receptor. Base qualities were left out, and no much larger clone turns up one base away. Each collaborating institution followed its own protocols to collect whole blood in K2EDTA tubes. Collaborator samples were shipped for TCRbeta analysis as frozen whole blood, isolated PBMCs, or DNA extracted from either sample type. CDR1 and CDR2 are drawn from the germline V gene: MNHEY, SVGAGI. The germline V and J ends show losses of 5 bases and 3 bases respectively, and no gene match explains 2 bases of the junction. The CDR3 contains 13 residues, cysteine and phenylalanine counted. The read is trimmed to its CDR3 DNA, 39 bases read in frame from base 1. The immunoSEQ Assay, a bias-controlled multiplex PCR, was used to amplify TCRbeta CDR3 regions from genomic DNA. Turning to the authors' computational methods: Within the assay, amplification of reference gene primers was used to estimate how many nucleated cells each sample contained. To quantify the absolute abundance of each unique TCRbeta CDR3 rearrangement, sequence reads were collapsed and filtered. Productive Simpson clonality was computed per sample as the square root of Simpson's diversity index over productive rearrangements. TCRdb retrieved this table from immuneACCESS and kept in-frame rearrangements only. Not all clones are present; in checked studies, unresolved V genes account for under half, and no reason is known for the remainder. That table supplies the V and J calls and clone size; D and trimming were determined from the DNA. In all, the sample holds about 59,000 clones, and roughly 79% of those were seen once. Jointly, the top ten make up roughly 28% of the sample.

The V and J genes are TRBV6-5 and TRBJ2-7; 9 central nucleotides agree with TRBD2. The sequence derives from a woman older than 75 with active or convalescent COVID-19. The sequencing sample was made of peripheral blood. In nucleotides, the sequence is TGTGCCAGCAGTCAGACTAGCGGCTACGAGCAGTACTTC. The resulting protein is CASSQTSGYEQYF.